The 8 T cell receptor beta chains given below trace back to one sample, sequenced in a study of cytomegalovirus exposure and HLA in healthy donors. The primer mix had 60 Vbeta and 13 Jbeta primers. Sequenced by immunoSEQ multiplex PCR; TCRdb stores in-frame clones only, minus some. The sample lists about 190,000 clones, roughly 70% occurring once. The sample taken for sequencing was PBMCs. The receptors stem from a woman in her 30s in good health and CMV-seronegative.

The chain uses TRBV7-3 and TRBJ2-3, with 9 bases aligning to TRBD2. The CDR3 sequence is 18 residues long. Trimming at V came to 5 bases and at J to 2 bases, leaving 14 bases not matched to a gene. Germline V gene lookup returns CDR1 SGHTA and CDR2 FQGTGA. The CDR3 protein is CASSPLPLAGAYTDTQYF. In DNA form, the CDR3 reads TGTGCCAGCAGCCCACTCCCCTTAGCGGGAGCTTACACAGATACGCAGTATTTT. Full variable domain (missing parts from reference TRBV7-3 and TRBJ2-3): GAGVSQTPSNKVTEKGKYVELRCDPISGHTALYWYRQSLGQGPEFLIYFQGTGAADDSGLPNDRFFAVRPEGSVSTLKIQRTERGDSAVYLCASSPLPLAGAYTDTQYFGPGTRLTVL.

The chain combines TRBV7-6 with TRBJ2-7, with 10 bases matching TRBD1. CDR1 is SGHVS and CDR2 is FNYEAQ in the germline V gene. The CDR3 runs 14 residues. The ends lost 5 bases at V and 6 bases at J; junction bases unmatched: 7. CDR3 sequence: CASSPGTGDAEQYF. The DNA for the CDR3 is TGTGCCAGCAGCCCAGGGACAGGGGACGCCGAGCAGTACTTC.

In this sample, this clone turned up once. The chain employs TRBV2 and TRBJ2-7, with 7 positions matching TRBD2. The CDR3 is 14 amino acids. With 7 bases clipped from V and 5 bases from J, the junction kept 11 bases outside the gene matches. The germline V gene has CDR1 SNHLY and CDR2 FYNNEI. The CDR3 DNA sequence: TGTGCCAGCAAGTGGGCTAGCGGACCCAACGAGCAGTACTTC. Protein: CASKWASGPNEQYF.

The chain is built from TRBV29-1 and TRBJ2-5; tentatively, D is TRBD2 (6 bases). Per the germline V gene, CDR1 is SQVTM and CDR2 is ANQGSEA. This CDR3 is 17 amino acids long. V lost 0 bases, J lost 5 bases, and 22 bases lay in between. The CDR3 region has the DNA TGCAGCGTTGAAGATCAGTTTGGCGGGAACGGGGTGGAGACCCAGTACTTC. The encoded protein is CSVEDQFGGNGVETQYF.

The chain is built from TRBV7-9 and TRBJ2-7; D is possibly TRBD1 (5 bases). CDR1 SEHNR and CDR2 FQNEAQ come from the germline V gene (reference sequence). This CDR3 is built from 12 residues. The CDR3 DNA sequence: TGTGGAACAGGTTCCCTCTCCTACGAGCAGTACTTC. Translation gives CGTGSLSYEQYF. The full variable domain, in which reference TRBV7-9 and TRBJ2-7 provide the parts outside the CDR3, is DTGVSQNPRHKITKRGQNVTFRCDPISEHNRLYWYRQTLGQGPEFLTYFQNEAQLEKSRLLSDRFSAERPKGSFSTLEIQRTEQGDSAMYLCGTGSLSYEQYFGPGTRLTVT.

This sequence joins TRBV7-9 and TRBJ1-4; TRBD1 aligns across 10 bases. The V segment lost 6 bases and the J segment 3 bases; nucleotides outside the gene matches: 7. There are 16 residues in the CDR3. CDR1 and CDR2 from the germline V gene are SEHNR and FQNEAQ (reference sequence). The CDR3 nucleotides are TGTGCCAGCAGGCCGGACAGGGGGAATGCTAATGAAAAACTGTTTTTT. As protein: CASRPDRGNANEKLFF.

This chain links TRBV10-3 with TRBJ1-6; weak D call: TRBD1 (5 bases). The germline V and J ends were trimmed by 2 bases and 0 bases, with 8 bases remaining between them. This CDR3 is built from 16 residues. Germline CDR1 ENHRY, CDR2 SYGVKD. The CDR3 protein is CAISEQDSSYNSPLHF. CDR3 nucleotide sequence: TGTGCCATCAGTGAGCAAGACAGCTCCTATAATTCACCCCTCCACTTT.

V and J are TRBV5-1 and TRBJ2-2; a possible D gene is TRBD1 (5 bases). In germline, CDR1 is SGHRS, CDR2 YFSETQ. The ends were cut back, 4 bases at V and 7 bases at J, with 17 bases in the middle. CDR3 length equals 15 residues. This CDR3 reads CASSLDLGPIGELFF. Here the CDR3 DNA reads TGCGCCAGCAGCCTCGATCTGGGGCCGATCGGGGAGCTGTTTTTT.